A single sample is the source of the 19 T cell receptor beta chains below, sequenced in a study of blood T cell repertoires in COVID-19. Method: immunoSEQ multiplex PCR; TCRdb's copy keeps in-frame clones and lacks some. The sample holds 130,000 to 150,000 clones, more than 75% seen once. Sequencing input: peripheral blood. Receptor source: a woman aged 40 to 55 with acute or convalescent COVID-19.

V and J are TRBV11-1 and TRBJ2-2, with TRBD1 matching over 7 bases. The CDR3 sequence is 14 residues long. The germline gives CDR1 SGHAT, CDR2 FQDESV (reference sequence). Losses at the gene ends were 5 bases for V and 7 bases for J; bases not matched to a gene: 7. As DNA, the CDR3 is TGTGCCAGCAGCCCCGCCAGGGGGAACGGGGAGCTGTTTTTT. Its translation: CASSPARGNGELFF.

The V call is TRBV19, the J call TRBJ2-1, with D tentatively TRBD2 (6 bases). Germline V gene data show CDR1 as LNHDA and CDR2 as SQIVND (reference sequence). The CDR3 is 14 residues long. Trimming took 3 bases from V and 4 from J, leaving 10 bases between them. The CDR3: CASSIRLAYNEQFF. The CDR3 DNA reads as TGTGCCAGTAGTATTCGGCTAGCGTACAATGAGCAGTTCTTC.

The chain couples TRBV3-1 (or the pseudogene TRBV3-2) to TRBJ2-5; D may be TRBD1 (5 bases). CDR1 is LGHDT, CDR2 YNNKEL, per germline (reference sequence). V was cut by 4 bases and J by 4 bases, with 13 bases left in between. The CDR3 contains 14 residues. The CDR3 sequence is CASSPAGIGETQYF. The CDR3 DNA reads as TGTGCCAGCAGCCCCGCAGGGATCGGAGAGACCCAGTACTTC.

This chain connects TRBV28 to TRBJ2-1; 9 nucleotides line up with TRBD2. The CDR3 has 13 amino acids. Germline CDR1 reads MDHEN; CDR2 reads SYDVKM. Trimming at V came to 3 bases and at J to 10 bases, leaving 4 bases not matched to a gene. The CDR3 coding sequence is TGTGCCAGCAGTTTGGCGGGGGGGGACGAGCAGTTCTTC. Translation gives CASSLAGGDEQFF.

J is TRBJ1-1 and V is TRBV27; D is unclear. The germline gives CDR1 MNHEY, CDR2 SMNVEV (reference sequence). The CDR3 contains 15 residues. The ends were cut back, 9 bases at V and 4 bases at J, with 21 bases in the middle. In nucleotides, the CDR3 is TGTGCCAGTAGAAGCGGCGCAGGATCAGGCACTGAAGCTTTCTTT. This gives the protein CASRSGAGSGTEAFF.

The V call is TRBV7-9, the J call TRBJ1-4; 11 nucleotides agree with TRBD1. Trimming at V came to 5 bases and at J to 5 bases, leaving 4 bases not matched to a gene. Per the germline V gene, CDR1 is SEHNR and CDR2 is FQNEAQ (reference sequence). The CDR3 runs to 15 residues. CDR3 bases: TGTGCCAGCAGCGGTTGGACAGGGGGCAATGAAAAACTGTTTTTT. Residues: CASSGWTGGNEKLFF.

The chain recombines TRBV25-1 with TRBJ1-4; 9 bases are a match to TRBD1. J gave up 2 bases and V 4 bases, and 8 bases lay outside the gene matches. Germline V CDR1 and CDR2: MGHDK, SYGVNS. The CDR3 is made up of 17 amino acids. CDR3 coding DNA: TGTGCCAGCAGTGCGGGACAGGGCTCACTCACTAATGAAAAACTGTTTTTT. It encodes CASSAGQGSLTNEKLFF.

V gene TRBV4-2 combines with J gene TRBJ2-4; 14 nucleotides match TRBD2. V was clipped by 3 bases and J by 8 bases; unmatched bases: 6. The CDR3 loop spans 16 amino acids. Germline CDR1 is LGHNA and CDR2 is YNFKEQ. The CDR3 sequence is CASSQRGLAGADIQYF. The CDR3 DNA follows: TGTGCCAGCAGCCAGAGGGGACTAGCGGGAGCGGACATTCAGTACTTC.

The chain employs TRBV2 and TRBJ1-6; D remains ambiguous. This CDR3 has 16 residues. CDR1 and CDR2 from the germline V gene are SNHLY and FYNNEI. V was clipped by 0 bases and J by 1 base, with 7 bases between them. The CDR3 DNA reads as TGTGCCAGCAGTGAAGCAGGGAGTTCCTATAATTCACCCCTCCACTTT. Encoded protein: CASSEAGSSYNSPLHF.

In DNA form, the CDR3 reads TGTGCCAGTAATCAGGGGGCAGGAATCTACGAGCAGTACTTC. It codes for CASNQGAGIYEQYF. V usage is TRBV19 and J usage is TRBJ2-7, with 8 bases identical to TRBD1. The CDR3 consists of 14 residues. Germline trimming cut 7 bases from V and 3 bases from J; bases unmatched to any gene: 8. The germline CDR1 and CDR2 sequences are LNHDA and SQIVND (reference sequence). The whole variable domain, remainder taken from reference TRBV19 and TRBJ2-7, is DGGITQSPKYLFRKEGQNVTLSCEQNLNHDAMYWYRQDPGQGLRLIYYSQIVNDFQKGDIAEGYSVSREKKESFPLTVTSAQKNPTAFYLCASNQGAGIYEQYFGPGTRLTVT.

For this clone: This same CDR3 is encoded by further DNA sequences in the sample. This rearrangement joins TRBV7-3 to TRBJ1-1, with D possibly TRBD1 on 6 matching bases. Trimming took off 4 bases at V and 4 bases at J, with 10 bases between the two ends. CDR1 is SGHTA, CDR2 FQGTGA, per germline. The CDR3 spans 13 residues. The CDR3 DNA reads TGTGCCAGCAGCTCACAGGGAAGCACTGAAGCTTTCTTT. It is translated as CASSSQGSTEAFF.

The chain links TRBV5-4 to TRBJ2-3, with TRBD1 matching 9 bases. Trimming took 4 bases from V and 5 from J; bases not matched to a gene: 5. There are 14 residues in the CDR3. Germline V gives CDR1 SGHNT, CDR2 YYREEE (reference sequence). Here the CDR3 reads CASSPGQGGDTQYF. Here the CDR3 DNA reads TGTGCCAGCAGCCCGGGACAGGGTGGAGATACGCAGTATTTT.

This clone showed up just a few times. The J gene is TRBJ1-2, the V gene TRBV10-3; TRBD1 matches at 8 bases. The CDR3 is made up of 15 amino acids. Germline-derived CDR1 and CDR2 are ENHRY and SYGVKD. Trimming took 3 bases from V and 3 from J; bases not matched to a gene: 6. The CDR3 protein is CAISDTPGGYYGYTF. CDR3 bases: TGTGCCATCAGTGATACCCCAGGGGGCTACTATGGCTACACCTTC.

The chain is built from TRBV9 and TRBJ1-2, with unresolved D. The CDR3 spans 14 residues. CDR1 and CDR2 (germline): SGDLS, YYNGEE. V lost 4 bases and J lost 0, with 10 bases in between. CDR3 in DNA: TGTGCCAGCAGCCCCCATTTAGCTAACTATGGCTACACCTTC. Amino acid sequence: CASSPHLANYGYTF.

This clone was found a few times. V gene TRBV5-1 combines with J gene TRBJ2-7; a weak D match, TRBD1 (6 bases). The CDR3 is made up of 15 amino acids. The V and J ends lost 4 bases and 1 base respectively, with 15 bases between them. Germline V CDR1 and CDR2: SGHRS, YFSETQ. CDR3 DNA sequence: TGCGCCAGCAGCCCACGGACAGTGCCTTCCTACGAGCAGTACTTC. It translates to CASSPRTVPSYEQYF.

The chain links TRBV6-5 to TRBJ1-4, with 7 bases fitting TRBD1. V was clipped by 2 bases and J by 2 bases; unmatched bases: 5. The CDR3 is 16 residues long. In germline, CDR1 is MNHEY, CDR2 SVGAGI. Here the CDR3 reads CASSYAYRGTNEKLFF. The CDR3 DNA follows: TGTGCCAGCAGTTACGCCTACAGGGGTACTAATGAAAAACTGTTTTTT.

The chain recombines TRBV19 with TRBJ1-6; no clear D gene. The CDR3 is made up of 15 amino acids. In germline, CDR1 is LNHDA, CDR2 SQIVND (reference sequence). V was trimmed by 6 bases and J by 5 bases, leaving 14 bases between them. The CDR3 reads CASREGRLNNSPLHF. The CDR3 nucleotides read TGTGCCAGTAGAGAGGGCCGTCTGAATAATTCACCCCTCCACTTT.

The genes are TRBV7-3 and TRBJ2-3; TRBD2 agrees at 8 bases. CDR3 size: 14 residues. The J segment lost 5 bases and the V segment lost 4 bases, leaving 5 bases of the junction unmatched. Germline CDR1 is SGHTA and CDR2 is FQGTGA. The CDR3 region is CASSYLAGKDTQYF. CDR3 nucleotide sequence: TGTGCCAGCAGCTACTTAGCGGGAAAAGATACGCAGTATTTT.

V gene TRBV7-6 combines with J gene TRBJ2-7; D not certain. V was cut by 10 bases and J by 2 bases, with 18 bases left in between. The length of the CDR3 is 14 residues. In germline, CDR1 is SGHVS, CDR2 FNYEAQ. The CDR3 region has the DNA TGTGCCATCGTTACAGCCCATCCTCCCTACGAGCAGTACTTC. Protein: CAIVTAHPPYEQYF.